The T cell receptor beta chain described here comes from a study of blood T cell repertoires in COVID-19. On the study more broadly: The United States, Italy and Spain supplied acute and convalescent COVID-19 samples.

Germline V gene sequence: CDR1 LGHDT, CDR2 YNNKEL (reference sequence). The V segment lost 0 bases and the J segment 4 bases; nucleotides outside the gene matches: 8. This CDR3 spans 19 amino acids. Participants came from about 23 US areas, aged roughly 18 to 95 years. Using immunoSEQ multiplex PCR, the repertoire was profiled, and TCRdb retains in-frame clones only, with some absent. The profile shows under 250,000 clones, 80% of them singletons. The gene calls are TRBV3-1 (or the pseudogene TRBV3-2) and TRBJ2-3; TRBD2 aligns across 15 bases. The clonotype was recovered from a man aged 30-40 years with acute COVID-19. Material for sequencing was PBMCs or T cells enriched from blood (not recorded which). CDR3 nucleotide sequence: TGTGCCAGCAGCCAAGAAGCTGGACTAGCGGGGGGGACCGCAGATACGCAGTATTTT. Its translation: CASSQEAGLAGGTADTQYF.